The 2 T cell receptor beta chains presented below share a single source sample, sequenced in a study of Ad26.COV2.S vaccination and SARS-CoV-2 variants. Repertoires were generated with immunoSEQ multiplex PCR, while TCRdb's copy carries only in-frame clones and drops some. The sample yields 350,000 to 450,000 clones, about 90% seen once. Treatment reported: over 15 received Ad26.COV2.S at low or high dose, single or two shots; a few received placebo; per-sample allocation not given. Sampling took place 63 days after the first vaccine or placebo injection. This specimen was peripheral blood, taken in a trial of Ad26.COV2.S vaccine versus placebo. The receptors stem from a person aged 18-65 years who received the Ad26.COV2.S COVID-19 vaccine or a placebo.

The V and J genes are TRBV6-2 or TRBV6-3 and TRBJ2-3, with a weak D call TRBD2 (5 bases). Germline V gene sequence: CDR1 MNHEY, CDR2 SVGEGT. The CDR3 has 13 residues. V lost 0 bases and J lost 7, with 8 bases in between. The CDR3 DNA reads TGTGCCAGCAGTTACTCGAGGAGGAATACGCAGTATTTT. Its protein product is CASSYSRRNTQYF.

This chain connects TRBV11-3 to TRBJ2-3; D possibly uses TRBD1 or TRBD2 (6 bases each). CDR1 is SGHNT and CDR2 is YENEEA in the germline V gene. This CDR3 is 15 amino acids long. The V and J ends lost 3 bases and 0 bases respectively, with 10 bases between them. The CDR3 DNA sequence: TGTGCCAGCAGCTTCGGGGGCATTAGCACAGATACGCAGTATTTT. Its translation: CASSFGGISTDTQYF.